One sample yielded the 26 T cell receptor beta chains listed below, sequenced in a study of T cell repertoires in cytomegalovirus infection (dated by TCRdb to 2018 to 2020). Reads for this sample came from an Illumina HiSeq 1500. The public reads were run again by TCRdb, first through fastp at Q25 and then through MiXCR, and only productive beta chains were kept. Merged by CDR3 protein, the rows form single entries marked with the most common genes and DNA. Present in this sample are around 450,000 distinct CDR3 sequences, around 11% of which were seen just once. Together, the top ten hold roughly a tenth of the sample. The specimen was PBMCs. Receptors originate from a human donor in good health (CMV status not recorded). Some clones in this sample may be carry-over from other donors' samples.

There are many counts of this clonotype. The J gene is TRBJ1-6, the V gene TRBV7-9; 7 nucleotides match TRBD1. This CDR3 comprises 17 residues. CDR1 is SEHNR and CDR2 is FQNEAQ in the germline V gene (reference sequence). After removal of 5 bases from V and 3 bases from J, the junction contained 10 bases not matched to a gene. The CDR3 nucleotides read TGTGCCAGCAGCCGACCGAGCGGGACAGACTATAATTCACCCCTCCACTTT. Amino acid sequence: CASSRPSGTDYNSPLHF. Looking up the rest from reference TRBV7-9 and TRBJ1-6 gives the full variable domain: DTGVSQNPRHKITKRGQNVTFRCDPISEHNRLYWYRQTLGQGPEFLTYFQNEAQLEKSRLLSDRFSAERPKGSFSTLEIQRTEQGDSAMYLCASSRPSGTDYNSPLHFGNGTRLTVT.

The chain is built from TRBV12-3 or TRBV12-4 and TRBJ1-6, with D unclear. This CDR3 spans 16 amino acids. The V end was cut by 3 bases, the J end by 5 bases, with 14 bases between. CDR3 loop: CASSFGRRIDNSPLHF. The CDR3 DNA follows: TGTGCCAGCAGTTTTGGTAGAAGGATTGATAATTCACCCCTCCACTTT.

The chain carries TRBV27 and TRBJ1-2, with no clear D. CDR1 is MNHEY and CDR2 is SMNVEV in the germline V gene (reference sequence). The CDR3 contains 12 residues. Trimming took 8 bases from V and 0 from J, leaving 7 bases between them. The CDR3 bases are TGTGCCAGCTGGTACTCTAACTATGGCTACACCTTC. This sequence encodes CASWYSNYGYTF.

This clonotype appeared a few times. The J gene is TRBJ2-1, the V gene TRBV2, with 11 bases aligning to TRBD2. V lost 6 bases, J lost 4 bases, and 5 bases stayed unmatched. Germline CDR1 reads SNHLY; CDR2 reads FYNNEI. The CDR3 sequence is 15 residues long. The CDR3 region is CASRRLAGSYNEQFF. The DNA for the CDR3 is TGTGCCAGCAGACGACTAGCGGGGTCATACAATGAGCAGTTCTTC.

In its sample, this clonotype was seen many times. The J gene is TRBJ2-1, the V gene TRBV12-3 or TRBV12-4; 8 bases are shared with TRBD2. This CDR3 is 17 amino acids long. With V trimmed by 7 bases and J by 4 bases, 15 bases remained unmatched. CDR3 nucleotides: TGTGCCAGCACCACGCCACCTGGAGCGGGAGCTTACAATGAGCAGTTCTTC. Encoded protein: CASTTPPGAGAYNEQFF.

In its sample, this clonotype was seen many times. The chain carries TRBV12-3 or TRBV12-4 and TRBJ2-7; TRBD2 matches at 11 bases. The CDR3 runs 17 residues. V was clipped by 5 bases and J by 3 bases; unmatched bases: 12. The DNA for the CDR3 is TGTGCCAGCAGTGATCCTAATAGCGGGGGGGTTCTCTACGAGCAGTACTTC. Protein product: CASSDPNSGGVLYEQYF.

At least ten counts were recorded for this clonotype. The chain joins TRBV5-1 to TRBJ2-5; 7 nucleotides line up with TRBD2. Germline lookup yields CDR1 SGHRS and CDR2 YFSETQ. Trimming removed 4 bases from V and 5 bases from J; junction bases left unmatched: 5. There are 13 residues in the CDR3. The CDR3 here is CASSTTSWETQYF. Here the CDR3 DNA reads TGCGCCAGCAGCACGACTAGCTGGGAGACCCAGTACTTC.

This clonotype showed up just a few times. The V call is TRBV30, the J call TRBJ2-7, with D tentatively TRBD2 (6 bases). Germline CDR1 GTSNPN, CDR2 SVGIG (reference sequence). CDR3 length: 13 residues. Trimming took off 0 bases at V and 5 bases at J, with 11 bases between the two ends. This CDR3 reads CAWSVGGDDEQYF. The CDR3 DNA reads TGTGCCTGGAGTGTAGGAGGGGACGACGAGCAGTACTTC.

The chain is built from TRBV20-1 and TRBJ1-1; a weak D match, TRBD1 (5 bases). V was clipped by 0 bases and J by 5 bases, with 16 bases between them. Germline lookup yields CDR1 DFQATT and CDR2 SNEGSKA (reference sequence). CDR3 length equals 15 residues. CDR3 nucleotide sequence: TGCAGTGCTAGAGATTCAGGGTCGGGGAAAACTGAAGCTTTCTTT. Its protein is CSARDSGSGKTEAFF.

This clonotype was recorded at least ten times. The CDR3 region is CASSPLEAFGGYTF. CDR3 nucleotide sequence: TGTGCCAGCAGCCCGTTGGAGGCTTTTGGTGGCTACACCTTC. The chain couples TRBV7-8 to TRBJ1-2; D call uncertain. Germline CDR1 and CDR2: SGHVS and FQNEAQ. Trimming pared 5 bases from V and 7 bases from J, leaving 17 bases between. This CDR3 has 14 amino acids. The variable domain in full, completed from reference TRBV7-8 and TRBJ1-2, reads GAGVSQSPRYKVAKRGQDVALRCDPISGHVSLFWYQQALGQGPEFLTYFQNEAQLDKSGLPSDRFFAERPEGSVSTLKIQRTQQEDSAVYLCASSPLEAFGGYTFGSGTRLTVV.

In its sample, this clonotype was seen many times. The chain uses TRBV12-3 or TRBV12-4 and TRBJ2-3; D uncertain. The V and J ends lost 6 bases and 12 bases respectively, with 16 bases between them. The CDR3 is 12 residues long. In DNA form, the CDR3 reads TGTGCCAGCAGCCACGGACCGGATTCCCAGTATTTT. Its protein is CASSHGPDSQYF.

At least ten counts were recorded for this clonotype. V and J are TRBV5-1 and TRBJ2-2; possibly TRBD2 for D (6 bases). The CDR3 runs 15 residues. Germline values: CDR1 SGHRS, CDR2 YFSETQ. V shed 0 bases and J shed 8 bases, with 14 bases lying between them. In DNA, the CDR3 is TGCGCCAGCAGCTTGGCCGAGGCGGGGTCGGGGGAGCTGTTTTTT. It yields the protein CASSLAEAGSGELFF.

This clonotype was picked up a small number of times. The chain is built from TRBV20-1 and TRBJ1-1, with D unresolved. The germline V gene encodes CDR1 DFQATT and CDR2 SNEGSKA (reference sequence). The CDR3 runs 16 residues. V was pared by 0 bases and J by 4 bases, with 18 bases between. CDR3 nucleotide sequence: TGCAGTGCTAGAGATCGCCGGGGAACGCAACTCACTGAAGCTTTCTTT. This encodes CSARDRRGTQLTEAFF.

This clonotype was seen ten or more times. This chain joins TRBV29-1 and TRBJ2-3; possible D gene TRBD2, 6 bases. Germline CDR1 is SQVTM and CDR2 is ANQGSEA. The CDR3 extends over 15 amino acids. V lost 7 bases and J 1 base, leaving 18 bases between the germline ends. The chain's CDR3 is CSATPDGGGTDTQYF. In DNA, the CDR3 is TGCAGCGCGACCCCAGATGGCGGGGGCACAGATACGCAGTATTTT.

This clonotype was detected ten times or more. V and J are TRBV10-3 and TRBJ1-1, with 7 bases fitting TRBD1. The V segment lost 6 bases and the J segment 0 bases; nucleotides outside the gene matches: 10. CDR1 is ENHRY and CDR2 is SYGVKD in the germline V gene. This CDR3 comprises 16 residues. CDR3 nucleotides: TGTGCCATCAGAGAGATACCGGGACAGTTGAACACTGAAGCTTTCTTT. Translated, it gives CAIREIPGQLNTEAFF.

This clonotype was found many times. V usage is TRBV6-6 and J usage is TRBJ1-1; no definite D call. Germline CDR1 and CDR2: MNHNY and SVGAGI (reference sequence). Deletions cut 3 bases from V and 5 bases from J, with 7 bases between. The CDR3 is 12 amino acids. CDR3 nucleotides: TGTGCCAGCAGTTATGGTAGTACTGAAGCTTTCTTT. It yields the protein CASSYGSTEAFF.

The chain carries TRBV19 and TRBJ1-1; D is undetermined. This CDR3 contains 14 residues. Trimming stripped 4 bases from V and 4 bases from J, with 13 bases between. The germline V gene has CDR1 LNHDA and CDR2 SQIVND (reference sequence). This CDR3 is CASSSLFGPTEAFF. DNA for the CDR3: TGTGCCAGTAGTAGCCTGTTTGGGCCCACTGAAGCTTTCTTT.

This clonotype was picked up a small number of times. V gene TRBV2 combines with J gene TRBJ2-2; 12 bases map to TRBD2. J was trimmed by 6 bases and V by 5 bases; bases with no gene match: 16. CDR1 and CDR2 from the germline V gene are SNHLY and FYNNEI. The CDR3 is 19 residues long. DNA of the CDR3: TGTGCCAGCAGTCCACGACTAGCGGGAGATAGGGCCAACGCCGGGGAGCTGTTTTTT. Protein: CASSPRLAGDRANAGELFF.

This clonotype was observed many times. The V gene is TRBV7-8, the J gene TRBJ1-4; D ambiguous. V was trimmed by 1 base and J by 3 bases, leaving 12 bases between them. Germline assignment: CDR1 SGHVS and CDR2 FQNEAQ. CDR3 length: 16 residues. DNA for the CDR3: TGTGCCAGCAGCTTAGTACGTGGCGATCCTAATGAAAAACTGTTTTTT. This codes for CASSLVRGDPNEKLFF.

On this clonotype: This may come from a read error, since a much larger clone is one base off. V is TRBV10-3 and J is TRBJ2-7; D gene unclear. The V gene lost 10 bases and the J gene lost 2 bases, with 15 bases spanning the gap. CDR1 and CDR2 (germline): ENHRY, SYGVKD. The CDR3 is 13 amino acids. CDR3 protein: CATASEPTYEQYF. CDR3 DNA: TGTGCCACCGCGAGCGAACCCACCTACGAGCAGTACTTC.

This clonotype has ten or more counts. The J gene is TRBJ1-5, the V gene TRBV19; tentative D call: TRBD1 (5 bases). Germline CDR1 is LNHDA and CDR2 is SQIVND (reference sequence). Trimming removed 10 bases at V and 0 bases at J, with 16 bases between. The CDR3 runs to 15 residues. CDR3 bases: TGTGCCACCGCGAGACAGCTTTCTAGCAATCAGCCCCAGCATTTT. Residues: CATARQLSSNQPQHF.

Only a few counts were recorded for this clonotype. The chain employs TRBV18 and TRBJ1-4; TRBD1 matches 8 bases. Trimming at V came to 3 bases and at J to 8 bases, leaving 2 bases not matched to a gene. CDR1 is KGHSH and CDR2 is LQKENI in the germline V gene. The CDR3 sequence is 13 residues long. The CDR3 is CASSPGQVEKLFF. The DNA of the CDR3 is TGTGCCAGCTCACCGGGACAGGTCGAAAAACTGTTTTTT.

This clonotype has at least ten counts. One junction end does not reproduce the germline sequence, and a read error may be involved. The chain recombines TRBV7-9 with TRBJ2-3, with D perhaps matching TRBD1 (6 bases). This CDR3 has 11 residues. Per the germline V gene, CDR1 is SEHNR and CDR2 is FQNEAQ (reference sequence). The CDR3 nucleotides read TGTGCCAGCAGCCCTCGGGACATTTTTCATTTT. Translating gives CASSPRDIFHF.

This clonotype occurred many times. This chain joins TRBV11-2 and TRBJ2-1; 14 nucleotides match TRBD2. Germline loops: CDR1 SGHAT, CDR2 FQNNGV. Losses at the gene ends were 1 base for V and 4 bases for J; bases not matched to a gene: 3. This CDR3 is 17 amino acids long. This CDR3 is CASSLGLAGGNYNEQFF. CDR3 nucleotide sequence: TGTGCCAGCAGCTTAGGACTAGCGGGGGGGAATTACAATGAGCAGTTCTTC.

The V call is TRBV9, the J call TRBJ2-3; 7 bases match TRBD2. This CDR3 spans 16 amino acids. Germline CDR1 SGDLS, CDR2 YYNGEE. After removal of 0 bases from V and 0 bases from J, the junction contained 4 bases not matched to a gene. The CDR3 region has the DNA TGTGCCAGCAGCGTAGTAGGAGCGGGGAGCACAGATACGCAGTATTTT. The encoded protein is CASSVVGAGSTDTQYF.

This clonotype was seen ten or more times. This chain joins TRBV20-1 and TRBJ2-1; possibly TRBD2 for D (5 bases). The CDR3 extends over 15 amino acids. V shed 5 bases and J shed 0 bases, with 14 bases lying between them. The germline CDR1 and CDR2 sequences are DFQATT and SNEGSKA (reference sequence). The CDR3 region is CSALRIASSYNEQFF. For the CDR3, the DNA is TGCAGTGCTCTGAGAATAGCGAGCTCCTACAATGAGCAGTTCTTC.